Listed below are T cell receptor beta chains from one sample, sequenced in a study of beta chain features in type 1 diabetes. Measured with immunoSEQ multiplex PCR; TCRdb has only the in-frame clones, and not every one. The sample shows under 800,000 clones, less than 20% of them seen only once. The sequencing input was naive CD4+ T cells from blood. Receptors originate from a man aged 18 to 29 in good health. Both conserved end residues are part of each CDR3. The D gene is left open where the match is weak. Size is omitted from some rows. Given values are once, few, many or a class for expanded clones.

cdr3_length,d_call,v_call,j_call,clone_size,cdr3_aa,cdr3_nt
14,TRBD2,TRBV27,TRBJ2-7,.,CASSRLAGGYEQYF,TGTGCCAGCAGCCGGCTGGCGGGAGGGTACGAGCAGTACTTC
18,.,TRBV27,TRBJ2-6,.,CASLERAGSLSGANVLTF,TGTGCCAGCCTTGAGCGTGCAGGGTCCCTCTCTGGGGCCAACGTCCTGACTTTC
14,TRBD1,TRBV29-1,TRBJ1-5,few,CSVSGDRANQPQHF,TGCAGCGTATCGGGGGACAGGGCTAATCAGCCCCAGCATTTT
15,TRBD1,TRBV18,TRBJ1-5,few,CASSPGQGGNQPQHF,TGTGCCAGCTCACCGGGACAGGGCGGCAATCAGCCCCAGCATTTT
16,.,TRBV18,TRBJ2-2,.,CASSPLTALNTGELFF,TGTGCCAGCTCCCCGTTAACAGCCCTTAACACCGGGGAGCTGTTTTTT
11,.,TRBV30,TRBJ1-1,.,CAWSLTAEAFF,TGTGCCTGGAGTTTAACGGCTGAAGCTTTCTTT
17,TRBD2,TRBV5-4,TRBJ2-7,.,CASSLSGTSGRMYEQYF,TGTGCCAGCAGCTTATCCGGGACTAGCGGGAGGATGTACGAGCAGTACTTC
13,.,TRBV9,TRBJ2-3,few,CASSVGTTDTQYF,TGTGCCAGCAGCGTGGGCACCACAGATACGCAGTATTTT
15,TRBD1,TRBV19,TRBJ1-6,few,CASTSGQGRNSPLHF,TGTGCCAGTACCTCGGGACAGGGGAGGAATTCACCCCTCCACTTT
16,TRBD1,TRBV7-8,TRBJ1-1,few,CASRNRDRFLNTEAFF,TGTGCCAGCAGGAACCGGGACAGGTTTTTGAACACTGAAGCTTTCTTT
17,TRBD1,TRBV27,TRBJ2-5,.,CASSLRSYRGLLETQYF,TGTGCCAGCAGTTTAAGGTCTTACAGGGGGTTGTTAGAGACCCAGTACTTC
19,TRBD2,TRBV4-2,TRBJ2-7,.,CASSQDTSASGRFLRGQYF,TGTGCCAGCAGCCAAGACACTTCGGCTAGCGGGAGGTTTCTACGCGGGCAGTACTTC
15,.,TRBV6-1,TRBJ2-5,.,CASSDFRDYQETQYF,TGTGCCAGCAGTGATTTCCGGGATTACCAAGAGACCCAGTACTTC
14,.,TRBV7-9,TRBJ2-1,.,CASSRQLSQDEQFF,TGTGCCAGCAGCCGACAGCTGAGTCAGGATGAGCAGTTCTTC
18,.,TRBV10-3,TRBJ2-7,.,CAISESGRGPKSFYEQYF,TGTGCCATCAGTGAGTCGGGAAGGGGACCCAAGTCGTTCTACGAGCAGTACTTC
14,.,TRBV4-3,TRBJ1-5,few,CASSQELGNQPQHF,TGCGCCAGCAGCCAAGAGCTGGGCAATCAGCCCCAGCATTTT
15,.,TRBV5-6,TRBJ2-5,few,CASSLEGGYQETQYF,TGTGCCAGCAGCTTGGAAGGAGGGTACCAAGAGACCCAGTACTTC
18,TRBD1,TRBV7-3,TRBJ2-2,.,CASSTRIMGTELTGELFF,TGTGCCAGCAGCACAAGAATTATGGGGACAGAATTAACCGGGGAGCTGTTTTTT
14,TRBD1,TRBV7-2,TRBJ1-2,.,CASSRDRVGYGYTF,TGTGCCAGCAGCCGCGACAGGGTAGGCTATGGCTACACCTTC
14,TRBD1,TRBV15,TRBJ1-1,once,CATSVNRGLTEAFF,TGTGCCACCAGCGTAAACAGGGGCCTTACTGAAGCTTTCTTT
16,TRBD1,TRBV18,TRBJ1-2,.,CASSPLSGTGNYGYTF,TGTGCCAGCTCACCGCTGTCCGGGACAGGGAACTATGGCTACACCTTC
13,.,TRBV23-1,TRBJ1-3,.,CASSCRAGNTIYF,TGCGCCAGCAGTTGTAGAGCTGGAAACACCATATATTTT
15,TRBD2,TRBV19,TRBJ2-1,once,CASTSGTNQYNEQFF,TGTGCCAGTACTTCCGGGACTAACCAATACAATGAGCAGTTCTTC
17,.,TRBV29-1,TRBJ2-4,.,CSVTGFTGSLAKNIQYF,TGCAGCGTTACGGGGTTTACTGGGAGTTTAGCCAAAAACATTCAGTACTTC